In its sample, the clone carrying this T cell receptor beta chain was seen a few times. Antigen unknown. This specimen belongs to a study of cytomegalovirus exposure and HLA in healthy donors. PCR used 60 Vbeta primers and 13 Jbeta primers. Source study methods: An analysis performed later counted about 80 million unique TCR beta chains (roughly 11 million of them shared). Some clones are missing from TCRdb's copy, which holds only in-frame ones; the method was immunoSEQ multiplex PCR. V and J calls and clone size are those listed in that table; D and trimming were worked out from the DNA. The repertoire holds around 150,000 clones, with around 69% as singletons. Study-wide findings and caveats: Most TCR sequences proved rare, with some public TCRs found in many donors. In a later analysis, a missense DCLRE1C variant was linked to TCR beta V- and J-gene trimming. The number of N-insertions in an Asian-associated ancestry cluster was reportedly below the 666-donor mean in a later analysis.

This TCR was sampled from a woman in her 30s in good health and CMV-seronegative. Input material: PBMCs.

The DNA for the CDR3 is TGCGCCAGCAGCTTGGCCAGGGCAGAAGGAGAGACCCAGTACTTC. Its translation: CASSLARAEGETQYF. V is TRBV5-1 and J is TRBJ2-5; D perhaps matches TRBD1 (5 bases). CDR3 length: 15 amino acids. Germline V gene data show CDR1 as SGHRS and CDR2 as YFSETQ. V was trimmed by 0 bases and J by 4 bases, leaving 13 bases between them.